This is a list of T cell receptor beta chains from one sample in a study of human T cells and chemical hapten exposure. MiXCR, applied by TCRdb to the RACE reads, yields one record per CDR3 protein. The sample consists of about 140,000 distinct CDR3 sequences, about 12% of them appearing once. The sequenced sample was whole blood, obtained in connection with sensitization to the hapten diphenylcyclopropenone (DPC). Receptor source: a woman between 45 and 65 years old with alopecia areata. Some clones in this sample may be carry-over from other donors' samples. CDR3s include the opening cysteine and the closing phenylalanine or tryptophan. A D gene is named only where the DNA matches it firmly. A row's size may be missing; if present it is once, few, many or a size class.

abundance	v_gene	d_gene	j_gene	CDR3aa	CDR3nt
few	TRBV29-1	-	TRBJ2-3	CSVVLTDTQYF	TGCAGCGTCGTTCTAACAGATACGCAGTATTTT
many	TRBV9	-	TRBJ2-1	CASSRTRNEQFF	TGTGCCAGCAGTCGAACTAGAAATGAGCAGTTCTTC
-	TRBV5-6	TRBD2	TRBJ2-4	CASSLDRFPQRGVAKNIQYF	TGTGCCAGCAGCTTGGACCGCTTCCCTCAGCGGGGGGTGGCCAAAAACATTCAGTACTTC
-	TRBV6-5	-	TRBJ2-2	CATTTVNTGELFF	TGTGCCACCACGACGGTGAACACCGGGGAGCTGTTTTTT
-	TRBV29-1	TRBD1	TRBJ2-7	CSAGTGVLEQYF	TGCAGCGCTGGGACAGGGGTCCTCGAGCAGTACTTC
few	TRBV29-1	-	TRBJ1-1	CSPKGPGMNTEASF	TGCAGCCCCAAGGGCCCGGGGATGAACACTGAAGCTTCCTTT
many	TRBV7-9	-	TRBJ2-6	CASRGLSGANVLTF	TGTGCCAGTAGGGGCCTCTCTGGGGCCAACGTCCTGACTTTC
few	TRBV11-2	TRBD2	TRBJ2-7	CASRNTRTSYEQYF	TGTGCCAGCAGAAATACGAGGACTAGCTACGAGCAGTACTTC
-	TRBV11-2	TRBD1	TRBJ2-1	CASSSAGQGRNEQFF	TGTGCCAGCAGCTCCGCGGGACAGGGACGCAATGAGCAGTTCTTC
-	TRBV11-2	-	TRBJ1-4	CASGEGPWAEKLFF	TGTGCCAGCGGAGAGGGCCCTTGGGCTGAAAAACTGTTTTTT
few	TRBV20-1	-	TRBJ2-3	CSAHALDTQYF	TGCAGTGCTCACGCTCTAGATACGCAGTATTTT
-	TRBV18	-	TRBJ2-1	CTSSLRQHDSYNEQFF	TGTACCAGCTCACTCCGACAGCATGACTCCTACAATGAGCAGTTCTTC
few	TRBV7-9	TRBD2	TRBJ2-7	CASSYGSGSKHEQYF	TGTGCCAGCAGCTATGGTAGCGGGAGCAAGCACGAGCAGTACTTC
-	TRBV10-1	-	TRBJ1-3	CASSPGRSGNTIYF	TGCGCCAGCAGCCCCGGGCGCTCTGGAAACACCATATATTTT
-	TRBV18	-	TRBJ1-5	CASSTGQLSNQPQHF	TGTGCCAGCTCAACTGGACAGTTATCGAATCAGCCCCAGCATTTT
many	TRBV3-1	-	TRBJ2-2	CASSQDSVTGELFF	TGTGCCAGCAGCCAAGATAGCGTAACCGGGGAGCTGTTTTTT
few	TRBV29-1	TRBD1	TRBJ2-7	CSVLRDRNEQYF	TGCAGCGTTCTTCGGGACAGGAACGAGCAGTACTTC
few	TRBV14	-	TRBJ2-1	CASSQGSRYNEQFF	TGTGCCAGCAGCCAAGGCAGCCGTTACAATGAGCAGTTCTTC